This TCR beta chain was recovered during a study of blood T cell repertoires in COVID-19. Germline CDR1 is SNHLY and CDR2 is FYNNEI. Trimming removed 3 bases at V and 1 base at J, with 7 bases between. The CDR3 runs to 14 residues. The protocol was immunoSEQ multiplex PCR, while the TCRdb copy is restricted to in-frame clones and leaves out a portion. The data hold approximately 310,000 clones, with about nine tenths observed a single time. What was sequenced was PBMCs or T cells enriched from blood (not recorded which). This TCR was sampled from a man between 60 and 75 years old who had recovered from COVID-19. The V gene is TRBV2, the J gene TRBJ2-1; D is unclear. Here the CDR3 reads CASSDRLSYNEQFF. CDR3 DNA sequence: TGTGCCAGCAGTGACAGGTTATCCTACAATGAGCAGTTCTTC.